Detailed here is one TCR beta chain. These data belong to a study of patients and donors after allogeneic stem cell transplantation. Germline CDR1 reads LNHDA; CDR2 reads SQIVND (reference sequence). The CDR3 totals 14 residues. Trimming pared 9 bases from V and 9 bases from J, leaving 21 bases between. One entry per CDR3 protein results from TCRdb running MiXCR on the RT-PCR reads. The sample has 150,000 to 250,000 distinct CDR3 sequences; around two fifths are singletons. The receptor was isolated from a human donor who was either an allogeneic HSCT recipient or a stem cell or donor lymphocyte infusion donor (not recorded which). It is not recorded whose cells these are; they may come from a transplant donor. Sequenced material: blood, either unsorted or a sorted T cell fraction (not recorded which). V and J are TRBV19 and TRBJ1-5; D may be TRBD1 (6 bases). The CDR3 loop reads CASTVGGPDWPQHF. CDR3 nucleotide sequence: TGTGCCAGCACAGTCGGGGGGCCCGACTGGCCCCAGCATTTT.